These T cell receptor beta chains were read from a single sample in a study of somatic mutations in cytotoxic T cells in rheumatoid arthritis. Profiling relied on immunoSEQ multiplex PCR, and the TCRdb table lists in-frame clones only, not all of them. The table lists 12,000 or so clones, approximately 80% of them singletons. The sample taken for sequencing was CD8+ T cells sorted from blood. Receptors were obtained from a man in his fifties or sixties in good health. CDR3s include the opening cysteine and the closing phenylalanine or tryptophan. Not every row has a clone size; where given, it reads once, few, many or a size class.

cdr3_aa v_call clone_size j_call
CASSLFEDEQFF TRBV5-6 NA TRBJ2-1
CASSLDLNTGELFF TRBV5-1 once TRBJ2-2
CASSPRPSSYNEQFF TRBV9 NA TRBJ2-1
CASRPAQTYEQYF TRBV28 NA NA
CASKEGATNEKLFF TRBV19 NA TRBJ1-4
CASRQTAEGTDTQYF TRBV14 NA TRBJ2-3
CASSLWLGTPEAFF TRBV5-6 NA TRBJ1-1
CASSSNAQESSGNTIYF TRBV13 NA TRBJ1-3
CASSLTTGGNTEAFF TRBV7-3 NA TRBJ1-1
CASSLSQDRAFEDGYTF TRBV7-9 NA TRBJ1-2
CASSSDRGADTQYF TRBV6-6 NA TRBJ2-3